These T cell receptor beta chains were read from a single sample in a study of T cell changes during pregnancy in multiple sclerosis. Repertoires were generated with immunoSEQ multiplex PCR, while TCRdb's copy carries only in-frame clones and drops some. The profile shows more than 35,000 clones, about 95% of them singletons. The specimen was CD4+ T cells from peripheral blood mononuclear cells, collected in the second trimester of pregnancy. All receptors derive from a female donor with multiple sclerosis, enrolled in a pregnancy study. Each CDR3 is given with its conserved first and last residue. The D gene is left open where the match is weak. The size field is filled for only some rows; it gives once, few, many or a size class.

cdr3_aa: CASSLAIQNEQYF; cdr3_nt: TGTGCCAGCAGCTTAGCGATTCAGAACGAGCAGTACTTC; j_call: TRBJ2-7; clone_size: -; d_call: -; v_call: TRBV7-2
cdr3_aa: CSVTPEGEQFF; cdr3_nt: TGCAGTGTTACCCCCGAGGGTGAGCAGTTCTTC; j_call: TRBJ2-1; clone_size: -; d_call: -; v_call: TRBV20-1
cdr3_aa: CASSSRDRGLAYEQYF; cdr3_nt: TGTGCCAGCAGCTCCCGGGACAGGGGACTTGCCTACGAGCAGTACTTC; j_call: TRBJ2-7; clone_size: -; d_call: TRBD1; v_call: TRBV11-1
cdr3_aa: CASSAEQGAILYGYTF; cdr3_nt: TGTGCCAGCAGTGCCGAACAGGGGGCCATTCTCTATGGCTACACCTTC; j_call: TRBJ1-2; clone_size: -; d_call: TRBD1; v_call: TRBV2
cdr3_aa: CASSQDSLNTEAFF; cdr3_nt: TGCGCCAGCAGCCAGGACAGTCTGAACACTGAAGCTTTCTTT; j_call: TRBJ1-1; clone_size: -; d_call: -; v_call: TRBV4-3
cdr3_aa: CASRFVGDFYGYTF; cdr3_nt: TGTGCCAGCAGATTCGTAGGAGACTTCTATGGCTACACCTTC; j_call: TRBJ1-2; clone_size: -; d_call: -; v_call: TRBV6-5
cdr3_aa: CASSRNSNSGNTIYF; cdr3_nt: TGTGCCAGTAGTAGGAACAGCAACTCTGGAAACACCATATATTTT; j_call: TRBJ1-3; clone_size: -; d_call: -; v_call: TRBV19
cdr3_aa: CASSLGDRVNTEAFF; cdr3_nt: TGTGCCAGCAGCTTGGGAGACAGGGTGAACACTGAAGCTTTCTTT; j_call: TRBJ1-1; clone_size: -; d_call: TRBD1; v_call: TRBV5-4
cdr3_aa: CASSSWTSGTKDTQYF; cdr3_nt: TGTGCCAGCAGCTCATGGACTAGCGGGACTAAAGATACGCAGTATTTT; j_call: TRBJ2-3; clone_size: -; d_call: TRBD2; v_call: TRBV7-6
cdr3_aa: CASSKPWYGIPRNEQFF; cdr3_nt: TGTGCCAGCAGCAAGCCCTGGTACGGGATACCAAGGAATGAGCAGTTCTTC; j_call: TRBJ2-1; clone_size: -; d_call: -; v_call: TRBV21-1
cdr3_aa: CASRWDRYSNQPQHF; cdr3_nt: TGTGCCAGCAGATGGGACAGATATAGCAATCAGCCCCAGCATTTT; j_call: TRBJ1-5; clone_size: -; d_call: TRBD1; v_call: TRBV6-1
cdr3_aa: CASSLGTSGQETQYF; cdr3_nt: TGTGCCAGCAGCCTCGGGACTAGCGGACAAGAGACCCAGTACTTC; j_call: TRBJ2-5; clone_size: -; d_call: TRBD2; v_call: TRBV4-2
cdr3_aa: CSYKASGAERRNIQYF; cdr3_nt: TGCAGCTACAAGGCTAGCGGGGCAGAGCGGAGAAACATTCAGTACTTC; j_call: TRBJ2-4; clone_size: -; d_call: TRBD2; v_call: TRBV29-1
cdr3_aa: CASRTGTSGLSSYNEQFF; cdr3_nt: TGTGCCAGCAGGACCGGGACTAGCGGCCTAAGCTCCTACAATGAGCAGTTCTTC; j_call: TRBJ2-1; clone_size: -; d_call: TRBD2; v_call: TRBV28
cdr3_aa: CSVRQGYHTEAFF; cdr3_nt: TGCAGCGTTCGACAGGGGTATCACACTGAAGCTTTCTTT; j_call: TRBJ1-1; clone_size: -; d_call: TRBD1; v_call: TRBV29-1
cdr3_aa: CASLGQANTGELFF; cdr3_nt: TGTGCCAGCCTTGGACAGGCGAACACCGGGGAGCTGTTTTTT; j_call: TRBJ2-2; clone_size: once; d_call: TRBD1; v_call: TRBV6-1
cdr3_aa: CASSFGPSSYEQYF; cdr3_nt: TGTGCCAGCAGCTTTGGGCCGTCGTCCTACGAGCAGTACTTC; j_call: TRBJ2-7; clone_size: -; d_call: -; v_call: TRBV5-5
cdr3_aa: CASSEARGSTQYF; cdr3_nt: TGTGCCAGCAGTGAAGCGCGGGGGAGTACGCAGTATTTT; j_call: TRBJ2-3; clone_size: -; d_call: TRBD2; v_call: TRBV6-1
cdr3_aa: CASSVTDWNTGELFF; cdr3_nt: TGTGCCAGCAGTGTGACAGACTGGAACACCGGGGAGCTGTTTTTT; j_call: TRBJ2-2; clone_size: -; d_call: -; v_call: TRBV6-1
cdr3_aa: CASSQDRGTGFRTEAFF; cdr3_nt: TGCGCCAGCAGCCAAGACAGGGGAACGGGATTTCGGACTGAAGCTTTCTTT; j_call: TRBJ1-1; clone_size: -; d_call: -; v_call: TRBV4-3
cdr3_aa: CASSPQQATSGNTIYF; cdr3_nt: TGCGCCAGCAGCCCACAGCAAGCCACCTCTGGAAACACCATATATTTT; j_call: TRBJ1-3; clone_size: once; d_call: -; v_call: TRBV4-1
cdr3_aa: CASSLVPGGELFF; cdr3_nt: TGTGCCAGCAGCTTGGTACCGGGCGGGGAGCTGTTTTTT; j_call: TRBJ2-2; clone_size: -; d_call: -; v_call: TRBV7-6
cdr3_aa: CASSQDLTGAYGYTF; cdr3_nt: TGCGCCAGCAGCCAAGATTTGACAGGGGCCTATGGCTACACCTTC; j_call: TRBJ1-2; clone_size: once; d_call: TRBD1; v_call: TRBV4-3
cdr3_aa: CASSLTGVKGNTIYF; cdr3_nt: TGTGCCAGCAGCCTCACGGGAGTCAAGGGAAACACCATATATTTT; j_call: TRBJ1-3; clone_size: few; d_call: -; v_call: TRBV9
cdr3_aa: CASSIALGREGGYTF; cdr3_nt: TGTGCCAGTAGTATAGCACTCGGCAGGGAGGGTGGCTACACCTTC; j_call: TRBJ1-2; clone_size: -; d_call: -; v_call: TRBV19
cdr3_aa: CASSVDGNTEAFF; cdr3_nt: TGTGCCAGCAGCGTAGATGGCAACACTGAAGCTTTCTTT; j_call: TRBJ1-1; clone_size: -; d_call: -; v_call: TRBV9
cdr3_aa: CASSRGSGRVESYNEQFF; cdr3_nt: TGTGCCAGCTCACGAGGTAGCGGGAGGGTAGAGTCCTACAATGAGCAGTTCTTC; j_call: TRBJ2-1; clone_size: once; d_call: TRBD2; v_call: TRBV18
cdr3_aa: CASTLGQGKSNQPQHF; cdr3_nt: TGTGCCAGCACCCTCGGACAGGGAAAGAGCAATCAGCCCCAGCATTTT; j_call: TRBJ1-5; clone_size: -; d_call: TRBD1; v_call: TRBV28
cdr3_aa: CASGLEDEQYF; cdr3_nt: TGTGCTAGTGGTCTCGAGGACGAGCAGTACTTC; j_call: TRBJ2-7; clone_size: -; d_call: -; v_call: TRBV12-5
cdr3_aa: CASNPPGGPQHF; cdr3_nt: TGTGCCAGCAACCCCCCGGGTGGGCCCCAGCATTTT; j_call: TRBJ1-5; clone_size: -; d_call: -; v_call: TRBV28
cdr3_aa: CASSYPGTGNQPQHF; cdr3_nt: TGTGCCAGCAGTTACCCGGGAACAGGGAATCAGCCCCAGCATTTT; j_call: TRBJ1-5; clone_size: -; d_call: -; v_call: TRBV28
cdr3_aa: CASSLGTGAYEQYF; cdr3_nt: TGTGCCAGCAGCTTAGGGACAGGGGCCTACGAGCAGTACTTC; j_call: TRBJ2-7; clone_size: -; d_call: TRBD1; v_call: TRBV28
cdr3_aa: CASIGGGKLFF; cdr3_nt: TGTGCCAGCATTGGGGGGGGAAAACTGTTTTTT; j_call: TRBJ1-4; clone_size: once; d_call: -; v_call: TRBV28
cdr3_aa: CASSEQGSEQYF; cdr3_nt: TGTGCCAGCAGTGAGCAGGGCTCCGAGCAGTACTTC; j_call: TRBJ2-7; clone_size: -; d_call: -; v_call: TRBV2
cdr3_aa: CAWSVSQGNEKLFF; cdr3_nt: TGTGCCTGGAGTGTATCTCAGGGGAATGAAAAACTGTTTTTT; j_call: TRBJ1-4; clone_size: -; d_call: -; v_call: TRBV30
cdr3_aa: CASSLGGGQGEISPLHF; cdr3_nt: TGTGCCAGCAGCTTGGGGGGGGGACAGGGGGAAATTTCACCCCTCCACTTT; j_call: TRBJ1-6; clone_size: -; d_call: TRBD1; v_call: TRBV5-4
cdr3_aa: CASAKGRSSYEQYF; cdr3_nt: TGTGCCAGCGCAAAGGGGCGGTCATCCTACGAGCAGTACTTC; j_call: TRBJ2-7; clone_size: once; d_call: -; v_call: TRBV4-2
cdr3_aa: CASTPGGVAGANEQFF; cdr3_nt: TGTGCCAGCACCCCAGGGGGAGTAGCGGGAGCCAATGAGCAGTTCTTC; j_call: TRBJ2-1; clone_size: -; d_call: TRBD2; v_call: TRBV28
cdr3_aa: CASSTGQGWDEQYF; cdr3_nt: TGTGCCAGCAGCACGGGACAGGGATGGGACGAGCAGTACTTC; j_call: TRBJ2-7; clone_size: -; d_call: TRBD1; v_call: TRBV5-8
cdr3_aa: CASSRGLAGGSYNEQFF; cdr3_nt: TGTGCCAGCAGCAGGGGACTAGCGGGGGGTTCCTACAATGAGCAGTTCTTC; j_call: TRBJ2-1; clone_size: -; d_call: TRBD2; v_call: TRBV5-4
cdr3_aa: CASSPMQAYNEQFF; cdr3_nt: TGTGCCAGCAGCCCCATGCAGGCCTACAATGAGCAGTTCTTC; j_call: TRBJ2-1; clone_size: -; d_call: -; v_call: TRBV7-2
cdr3_aa: CASSPETRGPGYTF; cdr3_nt: TGTGCCAGCTCACCCGAGACCAGGGGACCTGGCTACACCTTC; j_call: TRBJ1-2; clone_size: -; d_call: -; v_call: TRBV18
cdr3_aa: CASSINGETQYF; cdr3_nt: TGTGCCAGTAGTATAAACGGGGAGACCCAGTACTTC; j_call: TRBJ2-5; clone_size: -; d_call: -; v_call: TRBV19